This T cell receptor beta chain comes out of a study of cytomegalovirus exposure and HLA in healthy donors. The study, taken as a whole, reports: Per a later analysis, under 20,000 TCR beta sequences showed association with HLA alleles at 0.05 false discovery rate. Roughly even sequencing depth across donors was the assumption behind the presence/absence analyses.

Concerning this clone itself: Its antigen is undetermined.

V was trimmed by 2 bases and J by 7 bases, leaving 18 bases between them. CDR1 and CDR2 from the germline V gene are MNHEY and SMNVEV (reference sequence). CDR3 length equals 16 residues. 60 Vbeta and 13 Jbeta primers were used in PCR. Generated by immunoSEQ multiplex PCR, the TCRdb table keeps only in-frame clones and is missing some. The sample carries some 160,000 clones, roughly 73% recorded once. This receptor was identified in a woman in her 30s in good health and CMV-seronegative. The V gene is TRBV27, the J gene TRBJ1-5; maybe TRBD1 (6 bases). Sequenced: PBMCs. The CDR3 protein is CASSLKGTTPGQPQHF. CDR3 nucleotides: TGTGCCAGCAGTTTAAAGGGGACAACCCCTGGGCAGCCCCAGCATTTT.